Listed below are T cell receptor beta chains from one sample, sequenced in a study of Graves' ophthalmopathy and Graves' hyperthyroidism. MiXCR, applied by TCRdb to the multiplex PCR reads, yields one record per CDR3 protein. This sample has about 48,000 distinct CDR3 sequences, with around 45% found just once. Sequencing was performed on peripheral blood. The receptors stem from an adult man with Graves' ophthalmopathy. CDR3s include the opening cysteine and the closing phenylalanine or tryptophan. The size entry is marked missing in some rows and otherwise reads once, few, many or a size class.

size,V,CDR3
few,TRBV10-3,CAISEWAGGTEAFF
.,TRBV20-1,CSANDASGQQETQYF
few,TRBV7-9,CASSLQGSDTQYF
.,TRBV20-1,CSASVLTEAFF
.,TRBV24-1,CATSLTGHGYTF
.,TRBV20-1,CSARSVPGQGTYGYTF
.,TRBV5-1,CASSSGGWSGNTIYF
once,TRBV15,CATSIPSGTGDTEAFF
many,TRBV5-6,CASSSRVYKVARQETQYF
many,TRBV20-1,CSARSSHQETQYF
many,TRBV19,CASTKGRVEAFF
many,TRBV24-1,CATSDLQEAGVTETQYF
.,TRBV5-1,CASSGPGTSYEQYF
.,TRBV5-1,CTSSYESNYGYTF
.,TRBV5-1,CASSSRQTTSEKLFF
.,TRBV5-1,CASSAGVGNEKLFF
.,TRBV29-1,CSVELWGQGYGYTF
.,TRBV19,CASNGLGYEQYF
many,TRBV20-1,CSARPGTGTVMNTEAFF
.,TRBV13,CASSRSVGIYGYTF
.,TRBV9,CASSVQPRAEAFF
many,TRBV20-1,CSARDLRQGFHEQYF
medium-sized,TRBV29-1,CSVEDWISTDTQYF
.,TRBV2,CASSDAGARSGNTIYF
many,TRBV9,CASSVAMGYPSTDTQYF
.,TRBV15,CATSNGQEADTQYF
many,TRBV5-1,CASSLTSGGGGELFF
many,TRBV7-2,CASSLARSGTDTQYF
.,TRBV6-6,CASSSLAGAQYF
.,TRBV2,CASSVKLGQFF
medium-sized,TRBV10-2,CASSPGTVGYTF
.,TRBV2,CASTSTSGGGETQYF
.,TRBV12-3/TRBV12-4,CARSRDRANEKLPF
.,TRBV6-6,CASGLGSSSYEQYF
many,TRBV5-5,CASNQDRGSSPLHF